This paragraph covers one TCR beta chain sequence. This clonotype was recorded many times. Its antigen is still unknown. Base-call qualities are not available, and no considerably larger clone is one nucleotide away. Every donor was a healthy Caucasian. The twin cohort comprised three pairs of female monozygotic twins, all aged roughly 18 to 29 years. Peripheral blood mononuclear cells were the source from which RNA for the TCR libraries was isolated. The data originate from a study of identical twins (dated by TCRdb to the mid-2010s). In terms of the full investigation: TCR alpha and beta repertoires from monozygotic twins, unrelated adults of various ages and cord blood were deep-sequenced to test whether fetal clonotypes persist. Replicate twin experiments were performed at different times using different library preparation protocols to rule out contamination.

The germline V gene supplies CDR1 SQVTM and CDR2 ANQGSEA. Clipping removes 7 bases from V and 3 bases from J, with 9 as the unmatched junction base count. Spanning cysteine to phenylalanine, the CDR3 consists of 15 amino acids. Of all the DNA, just the CDR3 is kept, 45 bases in frame from base 1. The library was obtained by 5' RACE. The listed sequencing device is Illumina HiSeq 2000. A universal primer binding site was added through template switching, and the final cDNA carried a unique molecular identifier so that TCR cDNA molecules could be counted accurately. Specific primers in the conserved constant-segment region were used to synthesize first-strand cDNA for TCR alpha and beta chains. To control for contamination, each cDNA library was double barcoded with a SMART-Mk sample barcode plus Illumina barcodes. Two successive PCR steps introduced TruSeq adapter sequences along with Illumina sample barcodes. Sequencing of the TCR alpha and beta cDNA libraries was done on the Illumina HiSeq platform using custom primers. In the original analysis: Raw reads were processed with MiGEC to extract unique molecular identifiers, and MiXCR was used to determine CDR3 positions. Recombination models were inferred per individual with the repgenHMM and IGoR tools using an EM algorithm. The analysis of shared clonotypes was done with the tcR package in R, with sharing normalized by the product of cloneset sizes. To study raw recombination free of thymic and clonal selection effects, out-of-frame nonproductive sequences were analyzed. Starting from the raw public reads, TCRdb applied fastp trimming at Q25, assembled clones with MiXCR and retained in-frame beta chains. Rows merge per CDR3 protein into single entries with the most common DNA and genes. TCRdb's processing, not the study's, gives the V and J calls here. The sample records about 700,000 distinct CDR3 sequences, roughly 8% of which are singletons. The ten biggest clones cover 0.75% to 1% of the sample.

The paper as a whole reports these results and caveats: Abundant cord blood beta clonotypes had fewer insertions, young adult naive repertoires showed a similar but weaker trend, and memory repertoires showed no such trend. Excess twin sharing in beta out-of-frame sequences was weaker because fewer shared sequences lowered the signal-to-noise ratio. Invariant T cells such as MAIT and iNKT could partly confound zero-insertion analyses, though diverse VJ usage argued against this for most clonotypes. In monozygotic twins, recombination models systematically underestimated out-of-frame TCR alpha sharing, but the models matched the sharing seen between unrelated individuals. Because the same donors could not be followed over many years, the conclusions depended on cross-sectional statistical analysis. Compared with coincidental sharing between unrelated individuals, an excess of low generation-probability sequences was observed among out-of-frame TCR alpha sequences shared between twins.

These data also formed part of another study, on yellow fever vaccine responses in identical twins. Per that second paper: According to the authors, in identical twins the way T cells responded to vaccination appeared partly convergent and partly personalized. In the study, vaccine-responding T cell clones were precisely tracked in identical twins.

Material for sequencing was PBMCs. This receptor was obtained from a woman under 30 in good health. The chain employs TRBV29-1 and TRBJ2-2; 9 central nucleotides agree with TRBD1. CDR3 sequence: CSAVPGQGHTGELFF. The nucleotide sequence is TGCAGCGCCGTCCCGGGACAGGGACACACCGGGGAGCTGTTTTTT.